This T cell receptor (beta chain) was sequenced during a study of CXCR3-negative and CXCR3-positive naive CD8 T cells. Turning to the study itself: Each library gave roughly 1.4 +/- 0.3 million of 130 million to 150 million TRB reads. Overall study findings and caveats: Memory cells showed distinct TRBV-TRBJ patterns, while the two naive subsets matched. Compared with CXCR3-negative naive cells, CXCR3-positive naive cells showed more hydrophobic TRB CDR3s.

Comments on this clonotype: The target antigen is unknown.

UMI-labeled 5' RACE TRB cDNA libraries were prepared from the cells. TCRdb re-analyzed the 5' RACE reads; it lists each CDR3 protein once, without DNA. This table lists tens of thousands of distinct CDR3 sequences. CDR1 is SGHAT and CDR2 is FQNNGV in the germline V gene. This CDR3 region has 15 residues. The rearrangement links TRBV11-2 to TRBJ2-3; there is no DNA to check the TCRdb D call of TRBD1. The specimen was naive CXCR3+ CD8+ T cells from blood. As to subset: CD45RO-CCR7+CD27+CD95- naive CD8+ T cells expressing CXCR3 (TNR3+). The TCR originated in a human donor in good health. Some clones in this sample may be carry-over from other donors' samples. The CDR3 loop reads CASSFGGASTDTQYF.